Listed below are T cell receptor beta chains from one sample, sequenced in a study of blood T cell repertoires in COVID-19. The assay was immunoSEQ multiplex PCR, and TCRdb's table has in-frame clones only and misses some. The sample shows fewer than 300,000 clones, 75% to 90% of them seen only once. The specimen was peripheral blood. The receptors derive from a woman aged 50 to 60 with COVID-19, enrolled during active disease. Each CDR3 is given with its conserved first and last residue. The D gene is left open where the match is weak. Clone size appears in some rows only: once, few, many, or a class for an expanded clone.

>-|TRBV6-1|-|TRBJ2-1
TGTGCCAGCAGTGAATCGTGGGCGGGCTCCTACAATGAGCAGTTCTTC
CASSESWAGSYNEQFF
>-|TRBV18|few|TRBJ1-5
TGTGCCAGCTCACCGACGGGGGGCAATCAGCCCCAGCATTTT
CASSPTGGNQPQHF
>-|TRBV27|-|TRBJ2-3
TGTGCCAGCAGCCCAGGTGATACGCAGTATTTT
CASSPGDTQYF
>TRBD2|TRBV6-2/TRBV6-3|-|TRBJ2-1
TGTGCCAGCAGTTACTGGCTAGCGGGAGAAAATGACAATGAGCAGTTCTTC
CASSYWLAGENDNEQFF
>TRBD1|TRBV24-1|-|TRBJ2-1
TGTGCCACCAGTGATTTGAGAGGACAGGGGTACAATGAGCAGTTCTTC
CATSDLRGQGYNEQFF
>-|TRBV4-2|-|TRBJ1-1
TGTGCCAGCAGCCCGAACGGGAAGTCCCTGGACACTGAAGCTTTCTTT
CASSPNGKSLDTEAFF
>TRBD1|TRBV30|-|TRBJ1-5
TGTGCCTGGGGGACAGACCTTCATAGCAATCAGCCCCAGCATTTT
CAWGTDLHSNQPQHF
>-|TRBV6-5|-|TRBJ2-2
TGTGCCAGCAACTGGGGTGCAGGGACCGGGGAGCTGTTTTTT
CASNWGAGTGELFF
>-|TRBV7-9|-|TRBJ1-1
TGTGCCAGCAGCTTAGGTGTGCGGAGGGTCACTGAAGCTTTCTTT
CASSLGVRRVTEAFF
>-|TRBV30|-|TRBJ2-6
TGTGCCGGAAAACAGGGCTCTGGGGCCAACGTCCTGACTTTC
CAGKQGSGANVLTF
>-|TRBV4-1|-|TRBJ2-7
TGCGCCAGCAGCCGGGAGGAGTACTACGAGCAGTACTTC
CASSREEYYEQYF
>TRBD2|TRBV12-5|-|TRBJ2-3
TGTGCTAGTGGTTTGGGGGGAGGGACCTTCACAGATACGCAGTATTTT
CASGLGGGTFTDTQYF
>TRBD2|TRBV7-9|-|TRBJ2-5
TGTGCCAGCAGTAGAGCGGGAGGGCCAGAGACCCAGTACTTC
CASSRAGGPETQYF
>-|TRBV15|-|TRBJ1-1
TGTGCCACCAGCAGAACCCGGGACTCGAACACTGAAGCTTTCTTT
CATSRTRDSNTEAFF
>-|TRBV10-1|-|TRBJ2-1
TGCGCCAGCAGTGAGGGTAGACTCAACAATGAGCAGTTCTTC
CASSEGRLNNEQFF
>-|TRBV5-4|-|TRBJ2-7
TGTGCCAGCAGCTCCCAAGTTGGAGCGACCTACGAGCAGTACTTC
CASSSQVGATYEQYF
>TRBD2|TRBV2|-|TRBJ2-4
TGTGCAATCACTCGGGGGGGGAACATTCAGTACTTC
CAITRGGNIQYF
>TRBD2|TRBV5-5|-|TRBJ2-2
TGTGCCAGCACCAGGACTAGCGTAAGAGACTTCACCGGGGAGCTGTTTTTT
CASTRTSVRDFTGELFF
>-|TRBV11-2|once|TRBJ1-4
TGTGCCAGCAGCGGAAGGTTGGGGGAGGCGGAAAAACTGTTTTTT
CASSGRLGEAEKLFF
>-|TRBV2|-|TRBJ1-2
TGTGCCAGCAGTGGTGAGGGGTGGGAGGGACGGAGCTATGGCTACACCTTC
CASSGEGWEGRSYGYTF
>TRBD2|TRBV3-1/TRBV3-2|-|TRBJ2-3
TGTGCCAGCAGCCGCCACCCCGGGACTAGCGGGAGTCTAGATACGCAGTATTTT
CASSRHPGTSGSLDTQYF
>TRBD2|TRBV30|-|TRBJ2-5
TGTGCCTGGCGGACTAGCGGGAGTCCAGAGACCCAGTACTTC
CAWRTSGSPETQYF
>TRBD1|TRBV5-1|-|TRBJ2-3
TGCGCCAGCAGCCTAACAGGGGCACCCGCCACAGATACGCAGTATTTT
CASSLTGAPATDTQYF
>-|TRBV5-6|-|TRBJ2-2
TGTGCCAGCAGCCGGCAGGGGCCAGCAACGAACACCGGGGAGCTGTTTTTT
CASSRQGPATNTGELFF
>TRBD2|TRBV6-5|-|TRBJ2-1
TGTGCCAGCAAATCAAATAGCGGGAGGGCGGATGAGCAGTTCTTC
CASKSNSGRADEQFF
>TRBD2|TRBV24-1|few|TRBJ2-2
TGTGCCACCAGTGATCCGACTAGCGGGAGAACCGGGGAGCTGTTTTTT
CATSDPTSGRTGELFF
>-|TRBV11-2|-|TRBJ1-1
TGTGCCAGCAGCTTCGGACTGGGAATGAACACTGAAGCTTTCTTT
CASSFGLGMNTEAFF
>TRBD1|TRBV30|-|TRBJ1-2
TGTGCCTGGGAACCGGGACAGGGGCCCTGGGGATATGGCTACACCTTC
CAWEPGQGPWGYGYTF
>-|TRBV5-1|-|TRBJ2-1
TGCGCCAGCAGCTCAGACGACAGTCTAGGCTACAATGAGCAGTTCTTC
CASSSDDSLGYNEQFF
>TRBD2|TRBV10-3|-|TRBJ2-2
TGTGCCATCAGTGAGTCGTATCCGGGAGGGACGGTCGGGGAGCTGTTTTTT
CAISESYPGGTVGELFF
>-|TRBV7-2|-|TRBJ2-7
TGTGCCAGCAGCCCTCGCGCGGGAAGGAACGAGCAGTACTTC
CASSPRAGRNEQYF
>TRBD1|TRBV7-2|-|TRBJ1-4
TGTGCCAGCAGCTTTAACAGGGGGACTAATGAAAAACTGTTTTTT
CASSFNRGTNEKLFF
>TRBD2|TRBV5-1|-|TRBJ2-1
TGCGCCAGCAGCGCGGGACTAGCGGGAGGGAGCGAGCAGTTCTTC
CASSAGLAGGSEQFF
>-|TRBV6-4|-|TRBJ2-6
TGTGCCAGCAGTGAGACAGGTGGGGCCAACGTCCTGACTTTC
CASSETGGANVLTF
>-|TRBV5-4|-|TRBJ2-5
TGTGCCAGCAGCTTGGAGGGAGCGAGGACCCAGTACTTC
CASSLEGARTQYF
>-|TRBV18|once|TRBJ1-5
TGTGCCAGCTCACCGAGAAGCAATCAGCCCCAGCATTTT
CASSPRSNQPQHF
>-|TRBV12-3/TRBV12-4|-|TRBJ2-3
TGTGCCAGCAGTTTGAACTCCCAAGCTACGCAGTATTTT
CASSLNSQATQYF
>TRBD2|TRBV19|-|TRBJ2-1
TGTGCCAGTAGTATGACTAGCGGTTACAATGAGCAGTTCTTC
CASSMTSGYNEQFF
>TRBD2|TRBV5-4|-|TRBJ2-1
TGTGCCAGCAGCTTGGGGGGGAATGCGGGAGTTGGTGAGCAGTTCTTC
CASSLGGNAGVGEQFF
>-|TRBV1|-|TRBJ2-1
TGCACCAGCAGCCAAATAGCGAGACGGGATGAGCAGTTCTTC
CTSSQIARRDEQFF
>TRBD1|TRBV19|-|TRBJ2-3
TGTGCCAGTAAAGGGGTGGATACAGGGGCAGATACGCAGTATTTT
CASKGVDTGADTQYF
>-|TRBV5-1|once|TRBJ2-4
TGCGCCAGCAGCTTACGGACGACAGTGGCCAAAAACATTCAGTACTTC
CASSLRTTVAKNIQYF
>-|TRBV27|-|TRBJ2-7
TGTGCCAACATGGACTCTCCACTCTCCTACGAGCAGTACTTC
CANMDSPLSYEQYF
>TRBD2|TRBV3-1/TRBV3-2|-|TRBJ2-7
TGTGCCAGCAGCCCCAACCACCTAGCGGGAGTCCTCTACGAGCAGTACTTC
CASSPNHLAGVLYEQYF
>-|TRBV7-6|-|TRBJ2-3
TGTGCCAGCAGCTTAGTGGCCCCAAACACAGATACGCAGTATTTT
CASSLVAPNTDTQYF
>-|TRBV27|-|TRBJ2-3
TGTGCCAGCAGGATGACAGTTTTCACAGATACGCAGTATTTT
CASRMTVFTDTQYF
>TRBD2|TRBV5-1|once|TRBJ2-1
TGCGCCAGCAGCTTACGAGCGGGAGTATTGGGTGAGCAGTTCTTC
CASSLRAGVLGEQFF
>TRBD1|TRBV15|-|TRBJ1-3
TGTGCCACCAGCAGGACAGGGCAATACTCTGGAAACACCATATATTTT
CATSRTGQYSGNTIYF
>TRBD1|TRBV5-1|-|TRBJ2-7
TGCGCCAGCAGCTTATGGACAGGGGTAACCTACGAGCAGTACTTC
CASSLWTGVTYEQYF
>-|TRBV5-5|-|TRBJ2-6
TGTGCCAGCAGCTTTCTAGGCTCTGGGGCCAACGTCCTGACTTTC
CASSFLGSGANVLTF